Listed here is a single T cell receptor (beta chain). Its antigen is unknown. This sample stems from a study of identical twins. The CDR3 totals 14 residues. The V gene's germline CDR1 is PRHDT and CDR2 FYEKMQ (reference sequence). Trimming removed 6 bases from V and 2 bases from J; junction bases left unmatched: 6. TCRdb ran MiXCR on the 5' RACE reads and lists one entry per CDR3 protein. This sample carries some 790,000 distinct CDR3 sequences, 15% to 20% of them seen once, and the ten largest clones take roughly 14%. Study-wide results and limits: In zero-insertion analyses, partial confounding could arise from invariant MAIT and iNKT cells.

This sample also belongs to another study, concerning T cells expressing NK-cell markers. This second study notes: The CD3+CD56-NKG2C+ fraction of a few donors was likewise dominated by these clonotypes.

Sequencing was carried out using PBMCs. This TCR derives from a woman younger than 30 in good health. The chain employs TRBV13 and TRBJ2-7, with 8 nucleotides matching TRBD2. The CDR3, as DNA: TGTGCCAGCAGTTCGGGGGGGTTAGCCTACGAGCAGTACTTC. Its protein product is CASSSGGLAYEQYF.